Presented here are 11 T cell receptor beta chains from one specimen sequenced in a study of T cell changes during pregnancy in multiple sclerosis. Only in-frame clones appear in the TCRdb table, and some are missing; sequencing was by immunoSEQ multiplex PCR. This table holds around 47,000 clones, approximately 94% found once. The sample in question was CD8+ T cells from peripheral blood mononuclear cells, obtained in the first trimester of pregnancy. These receptors all come from a female donor with multiple sclerosis, enrolled in a pregnancy study.

This rearrangement joins TRBV11-3 to TRBJ2-3; tentatively, D is TRBD1 (5 bases). The CDR3 spans 15 residues. Germline V lookup: CDR1 SGHNT, CDR2 YENEEA. V dropped 1 base and J dropped 5 bases, with 13 bases sitting between them. CDR3 protein: CASSLAVGLGDTQYF. CDR3 coding DNA: TGTGCCAGCAGCTTAGCGGTGGGGCTAGGAGATACGCAGTATTTT.

The genes are TRBV6-1 and TRBJ2-3; TRBD2 agrees at 11 bases. The CDR3 sequence is 15 residues long. Germline CDR1 and CDR2: MNHNS and SASEGT. V shed 9 bases and J 4 bases; nucleotides not matched to a gene: 9. CDR3 amino acids: CARAWLAGGADTQYF. CDR3 nucleotide sequence: TGTGCCAGGGCATGGCTAGCGGGGGGTGCAGATACGCAGTATTTT.

V and J are TRBV18 and TRBJ2-1; possibly TRBD1 for D (5 bases). The germline gives CDR1 KGHSH, CDR2 LQKENI. There are 15 residues in the CDR3. V lost 2 bases and J lost 2, with 10 bases in between. The chain's CDR3 is CASSPGQGAYNEQFF. CDR3 coding DNA: TGTGCCAGCTCACCAGGGCAGGGTGCCTACAATGAGCAGTTCTTC. The complete variable domain, with remaining parts taken from reference TRBV18 and TRBJ2-1, reads NAGVMQNPRHLVRRRGQEARLRCSPMKGHSHVYWYRQLPEEGLKFMVYLQKENIIDESGMPKERFSAEFPKEGPSILRIQQVVRGDSAAYFCASSPGQGAYNEQFFGPGTRLTVL.

V and J are TRBV7-6 and TRBJ1-1; D may be TRBD1 (6 bases). From germline, CDR1 is SGHVS and CDR2 FNYEAQ. The CDR3 has 14 amino acids. V was clipped by 5 bases and J by 8 bases, with 18 bases between them. The CDR3 nucleotides are TGTGCCAGCAGCCCAAAAACAGGGAGGGTCGAAGCTTTCTTT. As protein: CASSPKTGRVEAFF.

The chain is built from TRBV2 and TRBJ2-1, with D hard to call. V was shortened by 4 bases and J by 14 bases, with 18 bases between the two germline ends. CDR1 and CDR2 (germline): SNHLY, FYNNEI. The CDR3 loop spans 13 amino acids. The DNA of the CDR3 is TGTGCCAGCAGTGGTTCAGACCGCCGAGGAGAGTTCTTC. It yields the protein CASSGSDRRGEFF.

This clone was recorded only once. V is TRBV29-1 and J is TRBJ2-1; 8 nucleotides line up with TRBD2. V lost 5 bases to trimming and J lost 10 bases; unmatched junction nucleotides: 7. This CDR3 is 12 amino acids long. The germline gives CDR1 SQVTM, CDR2 ANQGSEA. CDR3 DNA sequence: TGCAGCGTTTATACGGGGGGGCCGGAGCAGTTCTTC. As protein: CSVYTGGPEQFF.

About this clone itself: Compared with germline, one end of the junction differs, possibly owing to a read error. For the CDR3, the DNA is TGTGCCAGCAGCGTACTTCCGGGACAGGGGTTTAATTTT. Its protein product is CASSVLPGQGFNF. The genes are TRBV7-2 and TRBJ1-3, with 10 nucleotides matching TRBD1. Germline loops: CDR1 SGHTA, CDR2 FQGNSA. The CDR3 is 13 amino acids.

The chain employs TRBV9 and TRBJ2-3; possible D gene TRBD1, 5 bases. The CDR3 sequence is 15 residues long. Trimming took off 3 bases at V and 2 bases at J, with 13 bases between the two ends. Germline V gene lookup returns CDR1 SGDLS and CDR2 YYNGEE. The CDR3 nucleotides are TGTGCCAGCAGCGCCTTCGGACACCCCACAGATACGCAGTATTTT. Translation gives CASSAFGHPTDTQYF. Based on the CDR3 plus reference TRBV9 and TRBJ2-3, the full variable domain is DSGVTQTPKHLITATGQRVTLRCSPRSGDLSVYWYQQSLDQGLQFLIQYYNGEERAKGNILERFSAQQFPDLHSELNLSSLELGDSALYFCASSAFGHPTDTQYFGPGTRLTVL.

The genes are TRBV7-6 and TRBJ1-1, with D possibly being TRBD1 (5 bases). V lost 5 bases and J 7 bases, leaving 14 bases between the germline ends. The V gene's germline CDR1 is SGHVS and CDR2 FNYEAQ. The CDR3 contains 13 residues. CDR3 sequence reads: CASSLRRGYEAFF. The DNA of the CDR3 is TGTGCCAGCAGCCTACGGCGGGGGTATGAAGCTTTCTTT.

V and J are TRBV18 and TRBJ1-2, with a possible D match to TRBD1 (5 bases). CDR3 length: 14 residues. Germline loops: CDR1 KGHSH, CDR2 LQKENI. Trimming shortened V by 0 bases and J by 2 bases, and 7 bases separated the two germline ends. Written as DNA, the CDR3 is TGTGCCAGCTCACCACCGGAGGGGAACTATGGCTACACCTTC. It codes for CASSPPEGNYGYTF.

Notes on this clone: The same CDR3 is also encoded by other DNA sequences in this sample. V and J are TRBV7-9 and TRBJ2-2; unclear D gene. Trimming took 4 bases from V and 2 from J, leaving 11 bases between them. CDR3 size: 15 residues. Germline lookup yields CDR1 SEHNR and CDR2 FQNEAQ (reference sequence). The CDR3 reads CASSSPETNTGELFF. DNA of the CDR3: TGTGCCAGCAGCTCACCCGAGACTAACACCGGGGAGCTGTTTTTT.